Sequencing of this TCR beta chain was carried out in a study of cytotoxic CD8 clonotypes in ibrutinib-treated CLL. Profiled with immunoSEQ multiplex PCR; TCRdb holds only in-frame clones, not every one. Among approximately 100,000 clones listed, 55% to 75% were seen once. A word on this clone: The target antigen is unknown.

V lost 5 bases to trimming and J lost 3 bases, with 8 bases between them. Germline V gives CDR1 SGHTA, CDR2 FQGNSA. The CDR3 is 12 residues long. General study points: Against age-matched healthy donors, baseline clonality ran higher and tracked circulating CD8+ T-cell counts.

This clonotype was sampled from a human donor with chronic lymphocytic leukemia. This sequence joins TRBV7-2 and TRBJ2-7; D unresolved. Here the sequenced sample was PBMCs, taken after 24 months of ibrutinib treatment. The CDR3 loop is CASSLLHYEQYF. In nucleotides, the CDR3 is TGTGCCAGCAGCCTCCTTCACTACGAGCAGTACTTC. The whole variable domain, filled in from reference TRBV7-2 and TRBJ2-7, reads GAGVSQSPSNKVTEKGKDVELRCDPISGHTALYWYRQSLGQGLEFLIYFQGNSAPDKSGLPSDRFSAERTGGSVSTLTIQRTQQEDSAVYLCASSLLHYEQYFGPGTRLTVT.